Listed below are T cell receptor beta chains from one sample, sequenced in a study of naive and memory T cell subsets. TCRdb used MiXCR to reprocess the 5' RACE reads, holding one entry per CDR3 protein. The sample includes approximately 49,000 distinct CDR3 sequences, 4.7% of them seen just once. The receptors originated from a female donor in good health. The CDR3 runs from the conserved cysteine through the conserved F or W. A D gene is named only where the DNA matches it firmly. Size is stated for part of the rows, as once, few or many counts, or as a class when the clone is expanded.

>.|TRBV19|.|TRBJ2-1
CATTPGASANNEQFF
TGTGCCACTACCCCGGGGGCTAGCGCTAACAATGAGCAGTTCTTC
>many|TRBV27|TRBD1|TRBJ1-1
CASRLQGDNTEAFF
TGTGCCAGCAGGCTTCAGGGGGATAACACTGAAGCTTTCTTT
>.|TRBV28|.|TRBJ2-7
CAALGRDEQYF
TGTGCCGCCTTGGGAAGGGACGAGCAGTACTTC
>.|TRBV19|TRBD1|TRBJ2-5
CASSPQGVGETQYF
TGTGCCAGTAGTCCCCAGGGGGTCGGGGAGACCCAGTACTTC
>many|TRBV21-1|.|TRBJ2-6
CASSKANRPSSGANVLTF
TGTGCCAGCAGCAAAGCGAACAGGCCTAGCTCTGGGGCCAACGTCCTGACTTTC
>.|TRBV29-1|.|TRBJ2-1
CSVGWGRGRSYNEQFF
TGCAGCGTTGGATGGGGCAGGGGACGATCCTACAATGAGCAGTTCTTC
>many|TRBV28|.|TRBJ1-2
CASRSGGHGYTF
TGTGCCAGCAGGTCGGGGGGGCATGGCTACACCTTC
>many|TRBV9|TRBD2|TRBJ2-3
CASSGRLAFTDTQYF
TGTGCCAGCAGCGGCCGACTAGCGTTCACAGATACGCAGTATTTT
>.|TRBV10-3|.|TRBJ2-4
CAISAILGNIQYF
TGTGCCATCAGTGCCATATTAGGAAACATTCAGTACTTC
>many|TRBV28|.|TRBJ2-3
CASSVGQGSADTQYF
TGTGCCAGCAGCGTCGGGCAGGGCTCGGCGGATACGCAGTATTTT
>many|TRBV7-9|.|TRBJ2-1
CASSSTESSYNEQFF
TGTGCCAGCAGCTCCACAGAGAGCTCCTACAATGAGCAGTTCTTC
>many|TRBV6-5|.|TRBJ2-1
CASGPIVVRYNEQFF
TGTGCCAGCGGCCCTATAGTGGTTAGGTACAATGAGCAGTTCTTC
>few|TRBV19|.|TRBJ2-4
CASSIQEKNIQYF
TGTGCCAGTAGTATACAGGAAAAAAACATTCAGTACTTC
>few|TRBV19|.|TRBJ2-3
CASSLTRGSGYGTDTQYF
TGTGCCAGTAGTCTTACCAGGGGTTCGGGCTACGGCACAGATACGCAGTATTTT
>many|TRBV13|TRBD2|TRBJ2-3
CASSQTQAGGGTDTQYF
TGTGCCAGCAGTCAGACCCAAGCGGGAGGGGGCACAGATACGCAGTATTTT
>many|TRBV28|.|TRBJ1-4
CASNGRTVINEKLFF
TGTGCCAGCAATGGTCGGACAGTGATTAATGAAAAACTGTTTTTT
>many|TRBV24-1|TRBD2|TRBJ2-1
CATSDQRGAYNEQFF
TGTGCCACCAGTGATCAGCGGGGGGCCTACAATGAGCAGTTCTTC
>many|TRBV28|.|TRBJ2-1
CASSFPGEQFF
TGTGCCAGCAGTTTCCCCGGTGAGCAGTTCTTC
>many|TRBV28|.|TRBJ1-6
CASSPNHNSPLHF
TGTGCCAGCAGTCCAAACCATAATTCACCCCTCCACTTT
>many|TRBV7-2|TRBD1|TRBJ1-2
CASSTDRNYGYTF
TGTGCCAGCAGCACGGACAGGAACTATGGCTACACCTTC
>many|TRBV20-1|TRBD2|TRBJ2-7
CSACGLAGVSSYEQYF
TGCAGTGCCTGCGGACTAGCGGGGGTCAGCTCCTACGAGCAGTACTTC
>.|TRBV7-3|TRBD2|TRBJ2-2
CASSRGLAGMNTGELFF
TGTGCCAGCAGTCGGGGACTAGCGGGAATGAACACCGGGGAGCTGTTTTTT
>many|TRBV29-1|TRBD1|TRBJ2-2
CSVVRTGGSGELFF
TGCAGCGTTGTAAGGACAGGGGGCTCCGGGGAGCTGTTTTTT
>many|TRBV7-9|TRBD2|TRBJ2-3
CASSLLAGVGTDTQYF
TGTGCCAGCAGCCTACTAGCGGGAGTAGGCACAGATACGCAGTATTTT
>many|TRBV10-3|.|TRBJ1-5
CAIRQTLDGAQHF
TGTGCCATCCGACAGACGCTGGACGGAGCCCAGCATTTT
>many|TRBV4-1|TRBD2|TRBJ2-3
CASSQRGLAGSSTDTQYF
TGCGCCAGCAGCCAACGGGGACTAGCGGGTTCTAGCACAGATACGCAGTATTTT
>.|TRBV7-2|.|TRBJ2-5
CASSWGLSETQYF
TGTGCCAGCAGCTGGGGACTCTCGGAGACCCAGTACTTC
>.|TRBV5-1|TRBD1|TRBJ1-2
CASSPMDRAVGDTF
TGCGCCAGCAGCCCCATGGACAGGGCGGTCGGCGACACCTTC
>many|TRBV6-5|.|TRBJ1-3
CASSYSRGFGNTIYF
TGTGCCAGCAGTTACTCGAGAGGGTTCGGAAACACCATATATTTT
>many|TRBV28|.|TRBJ2-2
CATQGGGELFF
TGTGCCACACAGGGGGGGGGGGAGCTGTTTTTT
>many|TRBV2|.|TRBJ1-4
CASSEGTYEKLFF
TGTGCCAGCAGTGAAGGGACATATGAAAAACTGTTTTTT
>few|TRBV28|.|TRBJ1-2
CASSFGARRGANYGYTF
TGTGCCAGCAGTTTTGGGGCCCGGAGAGGGGCTAACTATGGCTACACCTTC
>many|TRBV29-1|.|TRBJ2-7
CSVGTNPYEQYF
TGCAGCGTTGGGACTAACCCCTACGAGCAGTACTTC
>many|TRBV2|.|TRBJ1-1
CASSLKGPNTEAFF
TGTGCCAGCAGCCTTAAGGGACCTAACACTGAAGCTTTCTTT
>many|TRBV14|.|TRBJ2-1
CASSQDLGSYNEQFF
TGTGCCAGCAGCCAAGATTTGGGCTCCTACAATGAGCAGTTCTTC
>many|TRBV11-1|.|TRBJ2-5
CASSRGLNQETQYF
TGTGCCAGCAGTCGCGGACTGAACCAAGAGACCCAGTACTTC
>few|TRBV20-1|.|TRBJ2-7
CSAMGRDLPSYEQYF
TGCAGTGCTATGGGGCGGGACCTCCCCTCCTACGAGCAGTACTTC
>.|TRBV5-1|TRBD1|TRBJ2-5
CASSLRDSRAETQYF
TGCGCCAGCAGCCTCCGGGACAGCCGAGCGGAGACCCAGTACTTC
>medium-sized|TRBV29-1|TRBD2|TRBJ2-3
CSASGITDTQYF
TGCAGCGCCAGCGGGATCACAGATACGCAGTATTTT
>many|TRBV4-3|TRBD2|TRBJ2-5
CASSQDLSGRARETQYF
TGCGCCAGCAGCCAAGATCTGAGCGGGAGGGCCCGTGAGACCCAGTACTTC
>many|TRBV11-2|.|TRBJ2-7
CASSFGEQYF
TGTGCCAGCAGCTTCGGCGAGCAGTACTTC
>.|TRBV2|TRBD2|TRBJ2-2
CASSESSLAGYTGELFF
TGTGCCAGCAGTGAGTCTAGTCTAGCGGGCTACACCGGGGAGCTGTTTTTT
>many|TRBV10-1|.|TRBJ2-3
CASSRGLTDTQYF
TGCGCCAGCAGCAGAGGGTTGACAGATACGCAGTATTTT
>many|TRBV29-1|TRBD2|TRBJ2-7
CSVDTSGRSEQYF
TGCAGCGTTGATACTAGCGGGAGGAGCGAGCAGTACTTC
>.|TRBV20-1|TRBD2|TRBJ2-7
CSAPSLAGAEQYF
TGCAGTGCCCCTTCCCTAGCGGGAGCCGAGCAGTACTTC
>many|TRBV5-1|.|TRBJ2-1
CASSFIVDGGSYNEQFF
TGCGCCAGCAGCTTTATAGTGGACGGAGGCTCCTACAATGAGCAGTTCTTC
>many|TRBV7-6|.|TRBJ2-7
CASSLAPQSHYEQYF
TGTGCCAGCAGCTTAGCACCCCAGAGCCACTACGAGCAGTACTTC
>many|TRBV6-1|.|TRBJ2-5
CASSEDETQYF
TGTGCCAGCAGTGAAGACGAGACCCAGTACTTC